The rows below give T cell receptor beta chains drawn from one sample of a study of T cell changes during pregnancy in multiple sclerosis. Produced via immunoSEQ multiplex PCR; TCRdb's table is partial and in-frame only. In the table there are tens of thousands of clones, around 93% of which are singletons. The sequenced sample was peripheral blood, obtained after pregnancy. These receptor sequences come from a female donor with multiple sclerosis, enrolled in a pregnancy study. Both conserved end residues are part of each CDR3. The D gene is left open where the match is weak.

V	J	D	CDR3	DNA
TRBV5-4	TRBJ1-4	-	CASSLGGEDEKLFF	TGTGCCAGCAGCCTGGGGGGAGAGGATGAAAAACTGTTTTTT
TRBV7-2	TRBJ1-1	-	CASSSGSGFTEAFF	TGTGCCAGCAGTTCTGGGTCGGGATTCACTGAAGCTTTCTTT
TRBV7-3	TRBJ2-5	TRBD2	CASSLTGGLAETQYF	TGTGCCAGCAGCTTAACCGGGGGACTAGCAGAGACCCAGTACTTC
TRBV9	TRBJ2-2	-	CASSVLSQGHTGELFF	TGTGCCAGCAGCGTATTGAGTCAGGGTCACACCGGGGAGCTGTTTTTT
TRBV7-9	TRBJ2-1	TRBD2	CASSLGPAGGPGNEQFF	TGTGCCAGCAGCTTAGGGCCAGCGGGAGGGCCCGGTAATGAGCAGTTCTTC
TRBV19	TRBJ2-3	TRBD2	CASSITAAGTNRRHTDTQYF	TGTGCCAGTAGTATAACGGCGGCGGGGACTAACCGCCGACACACAGATACGCAGTATTTT
TRBV23-1	TRBJ2-7	TRBD1	CASSRRTGTYEQYF	TGCGCCAGCAGTCGTCGGACAGGTACCTACGAGCAGTACTTC
TRBV28	TRBJ1-5	TRBD1	CASSDKTGRGSNQPQHF	TGTGCCAGCAGTGACAAGACAGGGCGAGGTAGCAATCAGCCCCAGCATTTT
TRBV5-1	TRBJ2-7	TRBD2	CASRAGGSYEQYF	TGCGCCAGCAGGGCGGGGGGCTCCTACGAGCAGTACTTC
TRBV19	TRBJ2-3	-	CASNQGRNTDTQYF	TGTGCCAGTAACCAGGGTCGGAACACAGATACGCAGTATTTT